Below, 32 T cell receptor beta chains from the same sample are listed, as sequenced in a study of PD-1 blockade in classical Hodgkin lymphoma. The repertoire was sequenced with immunoSEQ multiplex PCR; TCRdb's copy has only in-frame clones and lacks some. The table lists under 45,000 clones, approximately 80% of them singletons. Each patient experienced a relapse that followed autologous stem cell transplantation, and brentuximab vedotin exposure varied. Material: peripheral blood mononuclear cells (PBMCs), obtained at baseline. The source of these receptors is a human donor with classical Hodgkin lymphoma.

The gene calls are TRBV11-2 and TRBJ2-1; no clear D. Per the germline V gene, CDR1 is SGHAT and CDR2 is FQNNGV. V was cut by 5 bases and J by 4 bases, with 15 bases left in between. The length of the CDR3 is 15 residues. For the CDR3, the DNA is TGTGCCAGCAGCCACTACCGGAACGAGTACAATGAGCAGTTCTTC. Translating it yields CASSHYRNEYNEQFF. The whole variable domain, filled in from reference TRBV11-2 and TRBJ2-1, reads EAGVAQSPRYKIIEKRQSVAFWCNPISGHATLYWYQQILGQGPKLLIQFQNNGVVDDSQLPKDRFSAERLKGVDSTLKIQPAKLEDSAVYLCASSHYRNEYNEQFFGPGTRLTVL.

The genes are TRBV10-3 and TRBJ2-1; D remains ambiguous. The germline CDR1 and CDR2 sequences are ENHRY and SYGVKD. Trimming took 6 bases from V and 9 from J, leaving 12 bases between them. CDR3 length equals 12 residues. CDR3 sequence reads: CAISLTASEQFF. For the CDR3, the DNA is TGTGCCATCAGCCTTACAGCTTCTGAGCAGTTCTTC.

This rearrangement joins TRBV10-2 to TRBJ1-1, with a possible D match to TRBD1 (5 bases). The germline V gene encodes CDR1 WSHSY and CDR2 SAAADI. The CDR3 extends over 11 amino acids. With 7 bases removed from V and 5 bases from J, the gap between germline ends came to 8 bases. The DNA of the CDR3 is TGCGCCAGCATCGGGGGGACTGAAGCTTTCTTT. As protein: CASIGGTEAFF.

The chain is built from TRBV9 and TRBJ2-1; TRBD1 agrees at 11 bases. The CDR3 loop spans 14 amino acids. CDR1 is SGDLS and CDR2 is YYNGEE in the germline V gene. V shed 6 bases, J shed 7 bases, and the junction held 6 bases outside the gene matches. CDR3 in DNA: TGTGCCAGCACCGGGACAGGGGGTTGGAATGAGCAGTTCTTC. Amino acids: CASTGTGGWNEQFF.

The chain uses TRBV4-1 and TRBJ1-2; D is ambiguous. The germline V gene has CDR1 MGHRA and CDR2 YSYEKL. The CDR3 has 13 residues. The V end lost 4 bases, the J end lost 3 bases, and 9 bases lay between the germline ends. The CDR3 nucleotides read TGCGCCAGCAGCCGAGGGAGCGACTATGGCTACACCTTC. Its translation: CASSRGSDYGYTF.

This chain joins TRBV2 and TRBJ2-3, with D unclear. This CDR3 region has 15 residues. Trimming left V 0 bases short and J 0 bases short, with 7 bases between. Germline loops: CDR1 SNHLY, CDR2 FYNNEI. CDR3 loop: CASSEATTSTDTQYF. CDR3 DNA: TGTGCCAGCAGTGAAGCCACAACTAGCACAGATACGCAGTATTTT.

This clone was seen just once. The chain combines TRBV6-1 with TRBJ2-1, with 8 bases fitting TRBD1. Germline CDR1 MNHNS, CDR2 SASEGT. The V and J ends lost 2 bases and 4 bases, in that order; junction bases with no gene match: 1. The CDR3 extends over 14 amino acids. The chain's CDR3 is CASSERDRYNEQFF. Written as DNA, the CDR3 is TGTGCCAGCAGTGAACGGGACAGGTACAATGAGCAGTTCTTC.

The gene calls are TRBV7-2 and TRBJ1-1; no clear D. Germline lookup yields CDR1 SGHTA and CDR2 FQGNSA. Trimming shortened V by 8 bases and J by 0 bases, and 10 bases separated the two germline ends. The CDR3 contains 13 residues. The CDR3, as DNA: TGTGCCAGCCTCAAATGGGTGAACACTGAAGCTTTCTTT. Its protein is CASLKWVNTEAFF.

This clone occurred a few times. The rearrangement joins TRBV11-2 to TRBJ2-1; TRBD1 might be the D (5 bases). The CDR3 spans 15 residues. Between the trimmed V and J ends, which lost 1 base and 1 base, there was a span of 8 bases. Germline loops: CDR1 SGHAT, CDR2 FQNNGV. The CDR3 loop reads CASSLGQGSYNEQFF. The CDR3 nucleotides read TGTGCCAGCAGCTTAGGGCAGGGTTCCTACAATGAGCAGTTCTTC. Full variable domain (remainder filled in from reference TRBV11-2 and TRBJ2-1): EAGVAQSPRYKIIEKRQSVAFWCNPISGHATLYWYQQILGQGPKLLIQFQNNGVVDDSQLPKDRFSAERLKGVDSTLKIQPAKLEDSAVYLCASSLGQGSYNEQFFGPGTRLTVL.

The rearrangement joins TRBV15 to TRBJ1-5; no firm D call. Between the trimmed V and J ends, which lost 8 bases and 6 bases, there was a span of 17 bases. Germline CDR1 reads LNHNV; CDR2 reads YYDKDF (reference sequence). This CDR3 has 14 amino acids. The CDR3 region is CATFDRELGQPQHF. The CDR3 DNA follows: TGTGCCACCTTCGACCGGGAATTAGGTCAGCCCCAGCATTTT.

Points on this clone: The sample holds other DNA sequences that translate to the same CDR3. The CDR3 spells CASSLVETQYF. CDR3 sequence (DNA): TGTGCCAGCAGCTTGGTGGAGACCCAGTACTTC. The genes are TRBV7-9 and TRBJ2-5; D ambiguous. Between the trimmed V and J ends, which lost 3 bases and 5 bases, there was a span of 4 bases. Germline values: CDR1 SEHNR, CDR2 FQNEAQ (reference sequence). This CDR3 is built from 11 residues.

The V and J genes are TRBV11-2 and TRBJ1-5; D gene uncertain. The CDR3 spans 15 residues. The germline CDR1 and CDR2 sequences are SGHAT and FQNNGV. Trimming shortened V by 2 bases and J by 1 base, and 9 bases separated the two germline ends. For the CDR3, the DNA is TGTGCCAGCAGCTTAAACGGACTCAGCAATCAGCCCCAGCATTTT. Protein: CASSLNGLSNQPQHF.

The chain is built from TRBV7-9 and TRBJ1-6; the D gene is possibly TRBD1 (6 bases). The ends were cut back, 5 bases at V and 8 bases at J, with 19 bases in the middle. The CDR3 spans 16 residues. CDR1 is SEHNR and CDR2 is FQNEAQ in the germline V gene (reference sequence). CDR3 residues: CASSRGLDRSDSPLHF. The DNA of the CDR3 is TGTGCCAGCAGCCGGGGCCTCGACAGGAGCGATTCACCCCTCCACTTT.

This clone showed up just a few times. V gene TRBV7-9 combines with J gene TRBJ1-4, with TRBD1 matching 7 bases. There are 15 residues in the CDR3. Germline loops: CDR1 SEHNR, CDR2 FQNEAQ (reference sequence). V was pared by 1 base and J by 4 bases, with 3 bases of the junction left unmatched. CDR3 DNA: TGTGCCAGCAGCTTAGGGGACAGCCGTAATGAAAAACTGTTTTTT. Amino acids: CASSLGDSRNEKLFF.

This chain joins TRBV27 and TRBJ2-3; D gene ambiguous. V was pared by 2 bases and J by 0 bases, with 12 bases between. Germline CDR1 MNHEY, CDR2 SMNVEV (reference sequence). The CDR3 sequence is 16 residues long. The DNA for the CDR3 is TGTGCCAGCAGTTTAAGACCCCTAGTTAGCACAGATACGCAGTATTTT. This gives the protein CASSLRPLVSTDTQYF.

The chain is built from TRBV14 and TRBJ2-1; D is possibly TRBD2 (7 bases). V was trimmed by 4 bases and J by 1 base, leaving 14 bases between them. Germline V gives CDR1 SGHDN, CDR2 FVKESK. The CDR3 consists of 16 residues. The CDR3 DNA is TGTGCCAGCAGCCTCCCGGGGGGCGCTTCCTACAATGAGCAGTTCTTC. As protein: CASSLPGGASYNEQFF.

The rearrangement joins TRBV7-8 to TRBJ2-1; D remains unclear. The CDR3 loop spans 16 amino acids. Germline CDR1 and CDR2: SGHVS and FQNEAQ. The germline V and J ends were trimmed by 1 base and 6 bases, with 16 bases remaining between them. The DNA of the CDR3 is TGTGCCAGCAGCTTAGTCCCGCCAGTTAACGGCAATGAGCAGTTCTTC. It encodes CASSLVPPVNGNEQFF. The entire variable domain, with the rest obtained from reference TRBV7-8 and TRBJ2-1, is as follows: GAGVSQSPRYKVAKRGQDVALRCDPISGHVSLFWYQQALGQGPEFLTYFQNEAQLDKSGLPSDRFFAERPEGSVSTLKIQRTQQEDSAVYLCASSLVPPVNGNEQFFGPGTRLTVL.

This chain uses TRBV6-1 with TRBJ1-1; TRBD1 aligns across 9 bases. The CDR3 contains 14 residues. The ends lost 4 bases at V and 4 bases at J; junction bases unmatched: 4. Per the germline V gene, CDR1 is MNHNS and CDR2 is SASEGT. CDR3 DNA sequence: TGTGCCAGCAGTGGCCAGACAGGGGGCACTGAAGCTTTCTTT. Translated: CASSGQTGGTEAFF.

As regards this clone: Germline is not matched at one junction end, which may reflect a read error. The J gene is TRBJ2-1, the V gene TRBV20-1, with TRBD2 matching 8 bases. This CDR3 is built from 11 residues. Germline CDR1 and CDR2: DFQATT and SNEGSKA (reference sequence). Written as DNA, the CDR3 is TGCAGTGCTGTGCGGTTGAGCGGGAGTATCTTC. It codes for CSAVRLSGSIF.

This chain uses TRBV11-2 with TRBJ2-7, with D maybe TRBD2 (5 bases). Trimming took off 4 bases at V and 1 base at J, with 17 bases between the two ends. Germline assignment: CDR1 SGHAT and CDR2 FQNNGV. The length of the CDR3 is 16 residues. Written as DNA, the CDR3 is TGTGCCAGCAGCTCCCCAAGGACTGAGCTTTCCTACGAGCAGTACTTC. This sequence encodes CASSSPRTELSYEQYF.

As DNA, the CDR3 is TGTGCCAGTAGTCCTCCAGGAGGGAGAGAGACCCAGTACTTC. Protein product: CASSPPGGRETQYF. V gene TRBV19 combines with J gene TRBJ2-5; a weak D match, TRBD2 (6 bases). Germline-derived CDR1 and CDR2 are LNHDA and SQIVND (reference sequence). V was pared by 5 bases and J by 4 bases, with 14 bases between. The CDR3 has 14 amino acids.

This CDR3 is CASSLVGWRGNTIYF. The CDR3 coding sequence is TGTGCCAGCAGCTTAGTGGGTTGGCGAGGAAACACCATATATTTT. The gene calls are TRBV7-2 and TRBJ1-3, with D unclear. V shed 1 base and J shed 4 bases, with 11 bases lying between them. The CDR3 extends over 15 amino acids. Germline assignment: CDR1 SGHTA and CDR2 FQGNSA.

The V and J genes are TRBV6-6 and TRBJ2-1; D possibly corresponds to TRBD2 (6 bases). CDR3 size: 15 residues. V was trimmed by 6 bases and J by 5 bases, leaving 17 bases between them. Germline assignment: CDR1 MNHNY and CDR2 SVGAGI (reference sequence). CDR3 amino acids: CASSSVGGGNNEQFF. The CDR3, as DNA: TGTGCCAGCAGCTCCGTGGGAGGAGGTAACAATGAGCAGTTCTTC.

The CDR3 reads CASSSGTSGRANEQFF. CDR3 nucleotides: TGCGCCAGCAGCTCCGGGACTAGCGGGAGGGCGAATGAGCAGTTCTTC. V gene TRBV5-1 combines with J gene TRBJ2-1; 16 bases are a match to TRBD2. The germline V gene has CDR1 SGHRS and CDR2 YFSETQ. Trimming removed 3 bases from V and 7 bases from J; junction bases left unmatched: 4. The CDR3 extends over 16 amino acids.

This clone was observed once. The rearrangement uses TRBV7-2 and TRBJ1-2, with 9 bases matching TRBD1. This CDR3 region has 16 residues. Per the germline V gene, CDR1 is SGHTA and CDR2 is FQGNSA. The J segment lost 0 bases and the V segment lost 2 bases, leaving 4 bases of the junction unmatched. CDR3 nucleotide sequence: TGTGCCAGCAGCTTAAGACAGGGGGACGCTAACTATGGCTACACCTTC. Translated: CASSLRQGDANYGYTF.

The chain has TRBV6-5 and TRBJ2-7; 8 bases are a match to TRBD2. Looked up from germline, CDR1 is MNHEY and CDR2 is SVGAGI. J was trimmed by 4 bases and V by 6 bases; bases with no gene match: 5. CDR3 length: 13 residues. The CDR3 nucleotides are TGTGCCAGCAGGCCGGGACTAGGGTACGAGCAGTACTTC. This encodes CASRPGLGYEQYF.

The sample holds a few counts of this clone. The chain joins TRBV7-9 to TRBJ2-5; D possibly corresponds to TRBD1 (6 bases). V lost 5 bases, J lost 4 bases, and 17 bases lay in between. The CDR3 sequence is 15 residues long. The germline V gene encodes CDR1 SEHNR and CDR2 FQNEAQ (reference sequence). CDR3 in DNA: TGTGCCAGCAGCCCTTATACAGGGCTCGGAGAGACCCAGTACTTC. Translated, it gives CASSPYTGLGETQYF.

The V call is TRBV2, the J call TRBJ1-2; D may be TRBD1 (5 bases). CDR3 length: 13 residues. V was clipped by 3 bases and J by 3 bases, with 8 bases between them. CDR1 and CDR2 (germline): SNHLY, FYNNEI. Written as DNA, the CDR3 is TGTGCCAGCAGTGACAGGGCCGACTATGGCTACACCTTC. This codes for CASSDRADYGYTF.

The chain combines TRBV4-1 with TRBJ2-1; D uncertain. With 0 bases removed from V and 4 bases from J, the gap between germline ends came to 7 bases. The CDR3 has 14 amino acids. The germline V gene encodes CDR1 MGHRA and CDR2 YSYEKL. The CDR3 DNA reads TGCGCCAGCAGCCAAGAATCCAGATACAATGAGCAGTTCTTC. This translates into CASSQESRYNEQFF.

With regard to this clone: At one of its ends the junction is not consistent with the germline gene, which may arise from a read error. V gene TRBV12-5 combines with J gene TRBJ2-7; 13 bases match TRBD2. In germline, CDR1 is LGHNT, CDR2 FRNRAP. The length of the CDR3 is 15 residues. For the CDR3, the DNA is TGTGCTAGTGGGTTGGGGACTAGCGGGACCCACGAGCAGTACTTC. This encodes CASGLGTSGTHEQYF. Combining the CDR3 with reference TRBV12-5 and TRBJ2-7 gives the whole variable domain DARVTQTPRHKVTEMGQEVTMRCQPILGHNTVFWYRQTMMQGLELLAYFRNRAPLDDSGMPKDRFSAEMPDATLATLKIQPSEPRDSAVYFCASGLGTSGTHEQYFGPGTRLTVT.

This clone was picked up one time. This rearrangement joins TRBV29-1 to TRBJ1-1, with TRBD1 matching over 7 bases. CDR1 SQVTM and CDR2 ANQGSEA come from the germline V gene. This CDR3 is 13 amino acids long. The trim removed 4 bases at V and 6 bases at J, leaving 8 bases unmatched. The CDR3 DNA sequence: TGCAGCGTTGGCCTACAGGGGATCTCTGAAGCTTTCTTT. Its translation: CSVGLQGISEAFF.

CDR3 DNA: TGTGCCAGCAGCTTCTTAGAACTCCTAGCGGGAGGGAACCAGTACTTC. It specifies CASSFLELLAGGNQYF. The V and J genes are TRBV7-2 and TRBJ2-5, with 12 bases fitting TRBD2. This CDR3 contains 16 residues. V trimming: 3 bases; J trimming: 10 bases; junction bases outside the gene matches: 12. In germline, CDR1 is SGHTA, CDR2 FQGNSA.